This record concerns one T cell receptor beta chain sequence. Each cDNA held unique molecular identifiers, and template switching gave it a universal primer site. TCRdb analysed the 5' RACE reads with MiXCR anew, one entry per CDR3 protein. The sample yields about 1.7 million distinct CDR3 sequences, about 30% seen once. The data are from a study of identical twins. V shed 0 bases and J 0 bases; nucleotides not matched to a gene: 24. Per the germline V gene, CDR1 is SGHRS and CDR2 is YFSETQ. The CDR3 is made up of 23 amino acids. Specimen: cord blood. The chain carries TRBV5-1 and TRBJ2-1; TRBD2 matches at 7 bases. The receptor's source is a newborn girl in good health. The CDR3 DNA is TGCGCCAGCAGCTTGGGGATCGGGGGGAGACCAGGGCATCATCCTTACTCCTACAATGAGCAGTTCTTC. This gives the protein CASSLGIGGRPGHHPYSYNEQFF.